This TCR beta chain stems from a study of T cell repertoires in cytomegalovirus infection. TCRdb re-derived calls from the reads in MiXCR, one entry per CDR3 protein. The sample holds 45,000 to 50,000 distinct CDR3 sequences; roughly 19% are singletons and the top ten take about 53%. CDR3 length: 13 amino acids. Germline trimming cut 4 bases from V and 6 bases from J; bases unmatched to any gene: 6. Looked up from germline, CDR1 is MNHNS and CDR2 is SASEGT. This clonotype was recorded at least ten times. Its antigen is unidentified. The source is a human donor in good health (CMV status not recorded). Some clones in this sample may be carry-over from other donors' samples. The chain uses TRBV6-1 and TRBJ2-7; 7 nucleotides agree with TRBD1. Sequences were derived from CD8+ T cells from cultured PBMCs, sampled from culture after CMV antigen stimulation. CDR3 nucleotides: TGTGCCAGCAGTGGAAGACAGGGCGGCGAGCAGTACTTC. The encoded protein is CASSGRQGGEQYF.